The subject of this entry is one T cell receptor (beta chain). The antigen remains unidentified. This record comes from a study of T-cell memory formation after mild COVID-19. Turning to the study itself: The TCR clusters were mostly specific to one donor. Study-wide findings and caveats: Clones contracting over day 15 to 85 were CD4/CD8 balanced, with later expanders leaning CD4+. CD4+ contracting clones were found mainly in CM and EM, and CD8+ ones in EMRA.

TCRdb re-derived calls from the 5' RACE reads in MiXCR, one entry per CDR3 protein. This sample has about 390,000 distinct CDR3 sequences, with about a sixth found just once. The germline V gene encodes CDR1 DFQATT and CDR2 SNEGSKA (reference sequence). The length of the CDR3 is 15 residues. Trimming stripped 3 bases from V and 3 bases from J, with 15 bases between. This sequence originates from a man younger than 30 who had mild COVID-19 (a few samples of this study predate the infection). Cell type and time point are not known. This sequence joins TRBV20-1 and TRBJ2-1; D tentatively fits TRBD1 or TRBD2 (6 bases each). Sequencing used PBMCs or a T cell subset sorted from them (not recorded which). CDR3 region: CSASGGQSYYNEQFF. DNA of the CDR3: TGCAGTGCTAGCGGGGGACAAAGCTACTACAATGAGCAGTTCTTC.